A selection of T cell receptor beta chains follows, all from one sample in a study of T cell changes during pregnancy in multiple sclerosis. Data came from immunoSEQ multiplex PCR; TCRdb stores just in-frame clones and leaves some out. The sample lists around 59,000 clones, 91% seen once, with roughly 0.76% in the top ten. Sequencing used CD4+ T cells from peripheral blood mononuclear cells, obtained in the first trimester of pregnancy. The origin of the receptors is a female donor with multiple sclerosis, enrolled in a pregnancy study. Each CDR3 is given with its conserved first and last residue. The D gene is left open where the match is weak. Rows give clone size only sometimes, using once, few, many, or a class for an expanded clone.

len: 15; abundance: .; d_gene: TRBD1; j_gene: TRBJ1-6; v_gene: TRBV9; CDR3nt: TGTGCCAGCAGCCCGAGACAGGGGGCAGGGTCACCCCTCCACTTT; CDR3aa: CASSPRQGAGSPLHF
len: 15; abundance: .; d_gene: TRBD1; j_gene: TRBJ2-5; v_gene: TRBV25-1; CDR3nt: TGTGCCAGCAGTGAACGGACAGGGTGGCAAGAGACCCAGTACTTC; CDR3aa: CASSERTGWQETQYF
len: 12; abundance: .; d_gene: TRBD1; j_gene: TRBJ2-1; v_gene: TRBV6-4; CDR3nt: TGTGCCAGCAGTGATTACAGGGGAGAGCAGTTCTTC; CDR3aa: CASSDYRGEQFF
len: 18; abundance: .; d_gene: TRBD2; j_gene: TRBJ2-3; v_gene: TRBV7-2; CDR3nt: TGTGCCAGCAGCTTAGCGGCGGGGGGGCCTCCATTTACAGATACGCAGTATTTT; CDR3aa: CASSLAAGGPPFTDTQYF
len: 14; abundance: .; d_gene: TRBD1; j_gene: TRBJ1-1; v_gene: TRBV27; CDR3nt: TGTGCCAGCAGTCCAAACAGGGGAATCACTGAAGCTTTCTTT; CDR3aa: CASSPNRGITEAFF
len: 16; abundance: .; d_gene: TRBD1; j_gene: TRBJ1-1; v_gene: TRBV15; CDR3nt: TGTGCCACCAGCAGAGGGCTGGAGGGGGCTTCCACTGAAGCTTTCTTT; CDR3aa: CATSRGLEGASTEAFF
len: 13; abundance: .; d_gene: TRBD1; j_gene: TRBJ2-7; v_gene: TRBV27; CDR3nt: TGTGCCAGCAGTTTGACAGGGGGCTACGAGCAGTACTTC; CDR3aa: CASSLTGGYEQYF
len: 16; abundance: .; d_gene: TRBD1; j_gene: TRBJ1-4; v_gene: TRBV15; CDR3nt: TGTGCCACCAGCAGGGCCGGACAGGTTATTAATGAAAAACTGTTTTTT; CDR3aa: CATSRAGQVINEKLFF
len: 12; abundance: few; d_gene: .; j_gene: TRBJ1-2; v_gene: TRBV29-1; CDR3nt: TGCAGCGTACGGGACAACCTCTATGGCTACACCTTC; CDR3aa: CSVRDNLYGYTF
len: 14; abundance: .; d_gene: TRBD1; j_gene: TRBJ1-2; v_gene: TRBV9; CDR3nt: TGTGCCAGCAGCGTAGGCAGGGGGATTTATGGCTACACCTTC; CDR3aa: CASSVGRGIYGYTF
len: 15; abundance: .; d_gene: TRBD1; j_gene: TRBJ2-2; v_gene: TRBV13; CDR3nt: TGTGCCAGCAGCTTATTGGGACAGGCGAAGAGAGAGCTGTTTTTT; CDR3aa: CASSLLGQAKRELFF
len: 14; abundance: .; d_gene: TRBD1; j_gene: TRBJ2-1; v_gene: TRBV7-2; CDR3nt: TGTGCCAGCAGCTTAGGGGGATGGGACAGGGAGCAGTTCTTC; CDR3aa: CASSLGGWDREQFF
len: 14; abundance: .; d_gene: .; j_gene: TRBJ1-4; v_gene: TRBV10-3; CDR3nt: TGTGCCATCAGTGATAGGGGATCTAATGAAAAACTGTTTTTT; CDR3aa: CAISDRGSNEKLFF
len: 15; abundance: .; d_gene: .; j_gene: TRBJ1-3; v_gene: TRBV19; CDR3nt: TGTGCCAGTACTTACCTGGGAGGGGCTGGAAACACCATATATTTT; CDR3aa: CASTYLGGAGNTIYF
len: 15; abundance: .; d_gene: .; j_gene: TRBJ2-7; v_gene: TRBV19; CDR3nt: TGTGCCAGTAGTATAACCCCAGGGCCCCCTGTCGAGCAGTACTTC; CDR3aa: CASSITPGPPVEQYF
len: 13; abundance: .; d_gene: TRBD1; j_gene: TRBJ1-1; v_gene: TRBV7-9; CDR3nt: TGTGCCAGCAAGGGACAGCCGAACACTGAAGCTTTCTTT; CDR3aa: CASKGQPNTEAFF
len: 14; abundance: .; d_gene: .; j_gene: TRBJ2-7; v_gene: TRBV6-5; CDR3nt: TGTGCCAGCAGAGGTTCTGCGGTCGCCTACGAGCAGTACTTC; CDR3aa: CASRGSAVAYEQYF
len: 14; abundance: .; d_gene: TRBD1; j_gene: TRBJ2-7; v_gene: TRBV5-6; CDR3nt: TGTGCCAGCAGCTTGTTAAGAGGACAGGGGGGGCAGTACTTC; CDR3aa: CASSLLRGQGGQYF
len: 14; abundance: .; d_gene: TRBD2; j_gene: TRBJ2-5; v_gene: TRBV2; CDR3nt: TGTGCCAGCGGGTCGGACTGGGAGGGAGAGACCCAGTACTTC; CDR3aa: CASGSDWEGETQYF
len: 14; abundance: .; d_gene: TRBD1; j_gene: TRBJ2-7; v_gene: TRBV19; CDR3nt: TGTGCCAGTACGACGACAGGGAGAGCCTACGAGCAGTACTTC; CDR3aa: CASTTTGRAYEQYF
len: 14; abundance: .; d_gene: .; j_gene: TRBJ2-5; v_gene: TRBV5-1; CDR3nt: TGCGCCAGCAGCTCGGGGGGGACAGAAGAGACCCAGTACTTC; CDR3aa: CASSSGGTEETQYF
len: 14; abundance: .; d_gene: TRBD1; j_gene: TRBJ2-7; v_gene: TRBV7-6; CDR3nt: TGTGCCAGCAGCCCCCGGGACAGGTTCAACGAGCAGTACTTC; CDR3aa: CASSPRDRFNEQYF
len: 12; abundance: .; d_gene: .; j_gene: TRBJ2-5; v_gene: TRBV10-3; CDR3nt: TGTGCCATCAGTGAGTCAACAGTGGCCCAGTACTTC; CDR3aa: CAISESTVAQYF
len: 14; abundance: .; d_gene: .; j_gene: TRBJ2-7; v_gene: TRBV7-2; CDR3nt: TGTGCCAGCAGCCCGGAGGGGGCTTCCTACGAGCAGTACTTC; CDR3aa: CASSPEGASYEQYF
len: 18; abundance: .; d_gene: .; j_gene: TRBJ1-1; v_gene: TRBV7-3; CDR3nt: TGTGCCAGCAGCTTAGTGGGGCAGCTTACAGGGATGAACACTGAAGCTTTCTTT; CDR3aa: CASSLVGQLTGMNTEAFF
len: 13; abundance: once; d_gene: .; j_gene: TRBJ2-2; v_gene: TRBV4-3; CDR3nt: TGCGCCAGCAGCCAAGTCGAGGCCGGGGAGCTGTTTTTT; CDR3aa: CASSQVEAGELFF
len: 12; abundance: once; d_gene: .; j_gene: TRBJ2-3; v_gene: TRBV29-1; CDR3nt: TGCAGCGTTGAGAGGAGCACAGATACGCAGTATTTT; CDR3aa: CSVERSTDTQYF
len: 15; abundance: .; d_gene: TRBD1; j_gene: TRBJ1-2; v_gene: TRBV6-5; CDR3nt: TGTGCCAGCAGTTACTCTACAGGGGCGGGCTATGGCTACACCTTC; CDR3aa: CASSYSTGAGYGYTF
len: 13; abundance: few; d_gene: TRBD1; j_gene: TRBJ1-4; v_gene: TRBV2; CDR3nt: TGTGCCAGCGCCCGGGACAGGGAGGAAAAACTGTTTTTT; CDR3aa: CASARDREEKLFF
len: 13; abundance: .; d_gene: .; j_gene: TRBJ2-3; v_gene: TRBV5-1; CDR3nt: TGCGCCAGCAGCTCTCCAGGCACAGATACGCAGTATTTT; CDR3aa: CASSSPGTDTQYF
len: 15; abundance: .; d_gene: TRBD1; j_gene: TRBJ1-6; v_gene: TRBV27; CDR3nt: TGTGCCAGCAGTTCAGCACAGGGGTTGGGATCACCCCTCCACTTT; CDR3aa: CASSSAQGLGSPLHF
len: 16; abundance: .; d_gene: TRBD1; j_gene: TRBJ2-5; v_gene: TRBV7-8; CDR3nt: TGTGCCAGCAGTCAGCTCCGGACAGGGGGGAAAGAGACCCAGTACTTC; CDR3aa: CASSQLRTGGKETQYF
len: 14; abundance: .; d_gene: TRBD1; j_gene: TRBJ2-5; v_gene: TRBV7-9; CDR3nt: TGTGCCAGCAGCCGGGACAGGGGAGGGGAGACCCAGTACTTC; CDR3aa: CASSRDRGGETQYF
len: 15; abundance: .; d_gene: TRBD2; j_gene: TRBJ2-1; v_gene: TRBV5-1; CDR3nt: TGCGCCAGCAGCTGGACTAGCGGGGGCCACAATGAGCAGTTCTTC; CDR3aa: CASSWTSGGHNEQFF
len: 13; abundance: .; d_gene: TRBD1; j_gene: TRBJ2-7; v_gene: TRBV5-4; CDR3nt: TGTGCCAGCAGCCCCCGGACAGGGGACGAGCAGTACTTC; CDR3aa: CASSPRTGDEQYF
len: 13; abundance: .; d_gene: TRBD2; j_gene: TRBJ2-7; v_gene: TRBV19; CDR3nt: TGTGCCAGTAGTATCGGGGGGGCGTACGAGCAGTACTTC; CDR3aa: CASSIGGAYEQYF
len: 13; abundance: .; d_gene: TRBD1; j_gene: TRBJ1-3; v_gene: TRBV30; CDR3nt: TGTGCCTGGAGCCTACAGGGGATCGACACCATATATTTT; CDR3aa: CAWSLQGIDTIYF
len: 15; abundance: .; d_gene: TRBD2; j_gene: TRBJ2-1; v_gene: TRBV7-9; CDR3nt: TGTGCCAGCAGCGGGGGACTAGCGGGGTACAATGAGCAGTTCTTC; CDR3aa: CASSGGLAGYNEQFF
len: 11; abundance: .; d_gene: .; j_gene: TRBJ1-1; v_gene: TRBV19; CDR3nt: TGTGCCAGTAGCAGGGTCACTGAAGCTTTCTTT; CDR3aa: CASSRVTEAFF
len: 16; abundance: .; d_gene: .; j_gene: TRBJ2-5; v_gene: TRBV7-9; CDR3nt: TGTGCCAGCAGCCAGAGGGGGACCCTTATGAAGGAGACCCAGTACTTC; CDR3aa: CASSQRGTLMKETQYF
len: 16; abundance: .; d_gene: TRBD1; j_gene: TRBJ2-5; v_gene: TRBV5-4; CDR3nt: TGTGCCAGCAGCTTAGGGGGACAGGGTGGTCGAGAGACCCAGTACTTC; CDR3aa: CASSLGGQGGRETQYF
len: 13; abundance: .; d_gene: .; j_gene: TRBJ1-1; v_gene: TRBV6-5; CDR3nt: TGTGCCAGCAGTTCCACAGGGCGGACTGAAGCTTTCTTT; CDR3aa: CASSSTGRTEAFF
len: 15; abundance: once; d_gene: .; j_gene: TRBJ2-1; v_gene: TRBV7-3; CDR3nt: TGTGCCAGCAGCCAGGGCGGGGACCGCTACAATGAGCAGTTCTTC; CDR3aa: CASSQGGDRYNEQFF
len: 14; abundance: .; d_gene: .; j_gene: TRBJ2-7; v_gene: TRBV19; CDR3nt: TGTGCCAGTAGTAGCCCGAGGTATCCCTACGAGCAGTACTTC; CDR3aa: CASSSPRYPYEQYF
len: 13; abundance: .; d_gene: .; j_gene: TRBJ2-3; v_gene: TRBV10-3; CDR3nt: TGTGCCATCAGTGAGCGTAGCACAGATACGCAGTATTTT; CDR3aa: CAISERSTDTQYF
len: 15; abundance: .; d_gene: .; j_gene: TRBJ1-1; v_gene: TRBV7-3; CDR3nt: TGTGCCAGCAGCTTAACGGGAGGGGTGAACACTGAAGCTTTCTTT; CDR3aa: CASSLTGGVNTEAFF
len: 13; abundance: few; d_gene: .; j_gene: TRBJ1-1; v_gene: TRBV11-3; CDR3nt: TGTGCCAGCAGCTTAATGAGGAACACTGAAGCTTTCTTT; CDR3aa: CASSLMRNTEAFF